This TCR beta chain is from a study of OX40 agonist ivuxolimab in advanced cancers. Using immunoSEQ multiplex PCR, the repertoire was profiled, and TCRdb retains in-frame clones only, with some absent. The table lists more than 35,000 clones, around 73% of them singletons, with around a fifth in the top ten. V lost 6 bases and J lost 7; bases outside the gene matches: 10. Germline CDR1 SGHRS, CDR2 YFSETQ. This CDR3 spans 14 amino acids. Source: CD4+ or CD8+ T cells sorted from blood, taken in a trial of the OX40 agonist ivuxolimab. The clonotype comes from an adult with an advanced solid tumor such as melanoma, head and neck, liver or kidney cancer. The chain links TRBV5-1 to TRBJ2-1; TRBD2 matches 7 bases. The CDR3 DNA reads TGCGCCAGCAAAGGGACTATTCAATTGAATGAGCAGTTCTTC. Residues: CASKGTIQLNEQFF.